The 22 T cell receptor beta chains presented below share a single source sample, sequenced in a study of cytomegalovirus exposure and HLA in healthy donors. This PCR relied on a set of 60 Vbeta primers and 13 Jbeta primers. Profiled with immunoSEQ multiplex PCR; TCRdb holds only in-frame clones, not every one. The table has about 140,000 clones, approximately 84% seen once. Material: PBMCs. The receptors derive from a woman between 40 and 50 years old in good health and CMV-seronegative.

The J gene is TRBJ2-1, the V gene TRBV7-9; no definite D call. The V end lost 4 bases, the J end lost 4 bases, and 17 bases lay between the germline ends. Germline V lookup: CDR1 SEHNR, CDR2 FQNEAQ (reference sequence). This CDR3 is built from 16 residues. This CDR3 is CASSSAAAPTYNEQFF. CDR3 DNA sequence: TGTGCCAGCAGCTCCGCCGCGGCCCCCACTTACAATGAGCAGTTCTTC.

This chain links TRBV7-6 with TRBJ2-3; possibly TRBD1 for D (6 bases). Germline CDR1 is SGHVS and CDR2 is FNYEAQ. The CDR3 is 16 residues long. The V and J ends lost 3 bases and 0 bases respectively, with 13 bases between them. The CDR3 loop is CASSFRQASSTDTQYF. The CDR3 DNA reads TGTGCCAGCAGCTTCCGACAGGCCTCAAGCACAGATACGCAGTATTTT. Full variable domain (missing parts from reference TRBV7-6 and TRBJ2-3): GAGVSQSPRYKVTKRGQDVALRCDPISGHVSLYWYRQALGQGPEFLTYFNYEAQQDKSGLPNDRFSAERPEGSISTLTIQRTEQRDSAMYRCASSFRQASSTDTQYFGPGTRLTVL.

In the case of this clone: The CDR3 does not end in the conserved phenylalanine or tryptophan, so this is likely a read error. The rearrangement links TRBV4-1 to TRBJ1-2, with 11 bases that match TRBD1. Losses at the gene ends were 4 bases for V and 3 bases for J; bases not matched to a gene: 4. Germline CDR1 MGHRA, CDR2 YSYEKL. CDR3 length equals 15 residues. This chain's CDR3 is CASSLRDRGDYGYTS. The CDR3 DNA reads as TGCGCCAGCAGCCTACGGGACAGGGGGGACTATGGCTACACCTCC.

This chain uses TRBV5-4 with TRBJ1-4; tentatively, D is TRBD1 (5 bases). CDR1 and CDR2 (germline): SGHNT, YYREEE (reference sequence). Trimming pared 4 bases from V and 2 bases from J, leaving 15 bases between. The CDR3 runs 16 residues. DNA of the CDR3: TGTGCCAGCAGCCACAGGCGTTCGTCCACTAATGAAAAACTGTTTTTT. It specifies CASSHRRSSTNEKLFF.

The V and J genes are TRBV28 and TRBJ2-3; possible D gene TRBD1, 6 bases. This CDR3 comprises 16 residues. CDR1 is MDHEN, CDR2 SYDVKM, per germline. The V and J ends lost 3 bases and 3 bases respectively, with 16 bases between them. The DNA of the CDR3 is TGTGCCAGCAGTTTGGGTGGGGACAAGAGGACAGATACGCAGTATTTT. Encoded protein: CASSLGGDKRTDTQYF.

The genes are TRBV19 and TRBJ1-5, with 8 bases lining up with TRBD1. The germline gives CDR1 LNHDA, CDR2 SQIVND (reference sequence). The CDR3 contains 15 residues. With V trimmed by 5 bases and J by 4 bases, 7 bases remained unmatched. The CDR3 reads CASSPYTGGNQPQHF. DNA for the CDR3: TGTGCCAGTAGTCCTTACACAGGGGGGAATCAGCCCCAGCATTTT.

The J gene is TRBJ2-3, the V gene TRBV28; D is undetermined. CDR1 and CDR2 from the germline V gene are MDHEN and SYDVKM. V was pared by 4 bases and J by 6 bases, with 5 bases between. CDR3 length: 11 amino acids. CDR3 bases: TGTGCCAGCAGTTCGGTGGATACGCAGTATTTT. It specifies CASSSVDTQYF.

The V call is TRBV30, the J call TRBJ1-2; 7 nucleotides match TRBD1. CDR1 GTSNPN and CDR2 SVGIG come from the germline V gene (reference sequence). This CDR3 comprises 15 residues. Germline trimming cut 1 base from V and 0 bases from J; bases unmatched to any gene: 5. CDR3 loop: CAWSGDSTANYGYTF. Here the CDR3 DNA reads TGTGCCTGGAGTGGGGACAGCACCGCTAACTATGGCTACACCTTC.

This chain connects TRBV4-3 to TRBJ1-1, with D perhaps matching TRBD1 (5 bases). In germline, CDR1 is LGHNA, CDR2 YSLEER. V lost 0 bases and J 10 bases, leaving 21 bases between the germline ends. The CDR3 is 16 amino acids. The DNA of the CDR3 is TGCGCCAGCAGCCAAGATTACAGGCAGGGTAAAAATGGAGCTTTCTTT. It encodes CASSQDYRQGKNGAFF.

The chain employs TRBV6-1 and TRBJ1-1; TRBD1 agrees at 7 bases. Germline CDR1 is MNHNS and CDR2 is SASEGT. This CDR3 has 15 amino acids. The V and J ends lost 4 bases and 3 bases, in that order; junction bases with no gene match: 8. CDR3 DNA sequence: TGTGCCAGCAGTGCATCGAGACAGGGCTACACTGAAGCTTTCTTT. This gives the protein CASSASRQGYTEAFF.

The chain joins TRBV28 to TRBJ1-5; no clear D. CDR1 MDHEN and CDR2 SYDVKM come from the germline V gene. The CDR3 covers 15 residues. Trimming took off 2 bases at V and 5 bases at J, with 13 bases between the two ends. CDR3 sequence (DNA): TGTGCCAGCAGTTTAATCCTAGGTAGAGATCAGCCCCAGCATTTT. Its translation is CASSLILGRDQPQHF.

The CDR3 loop reads CASTTGTGGGQPQHF. The CDR3 DNA reads TGTGCCAGTACCACCGGGACAGGGGGCGGTCAGCCCCAGCATTTT. The rearrangement links TRBV19 to TRBJ1-5; 12 bases fit TRBD1. This CDR3 contains 15 residues. CDR1 LNHDA and CDR2 SQIVND come from the germline V gene (reference sequence). Germline trimming cut 7 bases from V and 6 bases from J; bases unmatched to any gene: 7.

V gene TRBV5-5 combines with J gene TRBJ2-3, with unresolved D. V shed 4 bases and J shed 4 bases, with 13 bases lying between them. This CDR3 region has 14 residues. Germline V gene sequence: CDR1 SGHKS, CDR2 YYEKEE (reference sequence). The CDR3 is CASSRVSAADTQYF. Written as DNA, the CDR3 is TGTGCCAGCAGCCGGGTCTCGGCGGCAGATACGCAGTATTTT.

The chain employs TRBV28 and TRBJ1-2; D is unresolved. This CDR3 spans 12 amino acids. V was pared by 9 bases and J by 3 bases, with 11 bases between. Germline V gives CDR1 MDHEN, CDR2 SYDVKM. CDR3 bases: TGTGCCAGTGTCAGTATCTACTATGGCTACACCTTC. Translation gives CASVSIYYGYTF.

The chain combines TRBV27 with TRBJ1-2, with D maybe TRBD1 (5 bases). The V end was cut by 2 bases, the J end by 3 bases, with 19 bases between. This CDR3 spans 17 amino acids. CDR1 and CDR2 (germline): MNHEY, SMNVEV (reference sequence). The DNA of the CDR3 is TGTGCCAGCAGTTTAGAGTGGCAGGGTGGTTCATACTATGGCTACACCTTC. It specifies CASSLEWQGGSYYGYTF.

This chain uses TRBV4-3 with TRBJ2-7; 7 bases match TRBD2. The V gene's germline CDR1 is LGHNA and CDR2 YSLEER. This CDR3 region has 15 residues. The V and J ends lost 5 bases and 4 bases, in that order; junction bases with no gene match: 11. CDR3 sequence reads: CASSSQREMFYEQYF. Written as DNA, the CDR3 is TGCGCCAGCAGCTCTCAGCGGGAAATGTTTTACGAGCAGTACTTC.

The chain carries TRBV18 and TRBJ1-3; 7 bases are a match to TRBD1. CDR1 KGHSH and CDR2 LQKENI come from the germline V gene. V shed 3 bases, J shed 0 bases, and the junction held 14 bases outside the gene matches. The CDR3 has 19 amino acids. The CDR3, as DNA: TGTGCCAGCTCACCGGGACAGAATTTACCGGGCGTCTCTGGAAACACCATATATTTT. Its protein is CASSPGQNLPGVSGNTIYF. Looking up the rest from reference TRBV18 and TRBJ1-3 gives the full variable domain: NAGVMQNPRHLVRRRGQEARLRCSPMKGHSHVYWYRQLPEEGLKFMVYLQKENIIDESGMPKERFSAEFPKEGPSILRIQQVVRGDSAAYFCASSPGQNLPGVSGNTIYFGEGSWLTVV.

CDR3 DNA sequence: TGTGCCAGCAGTTTAGGCGGGGGCACTGAAGCTTTCTTT. Residues: CASSLGGGTEAFF. This chain connects TRBV27 to TRBJ1-1, with D perhaps TRBD1 (5 bases). Trimming removed 2 bases at V and 4 bases at J, with 8 bases between. Germline V gene lookup returns CDR1 MNHEY and CDR2 SMNVEV (reference sequence). The CDR3 has 13 residues.

The genes are TRBV28 and TRBJ2-7, with D maybe TRBD2 (5 bases). Germline CDR1 MDHEN, CDR2 SYDVKM. This CDR3 has 14 amino acids. The V and J ends lost 4 bases and 3 bases respectively, with 13 bases between them. This chain's CDR3 is CASSSWTDYYEQYF. CDR3 coding DNA: TGTGCCAGCAGTTCCTGGACTGACTACTACGAGCAGTACTTC.

This clone was detected once. This chain connects TRBV6-5 to TRBJ1-6, with a weak D call TRBD1 (5 bases). Germline V CDR1 and CDR2: MNHEY, SVGAGI. Trimming removed 8 bases from V and 7 bases from J, with 6 bases in between. The CDR3 has 11 amino acids. The CDR3 loop is CASQGNSPLHF. The CDR3 DNA sequence: TGTGCCAGCCAGGGAAATTCACCCCTCCACTTT.

The chain carries TRBV7-6 and TRBJ2-7, with a possible D match to TRBD1 (5 bases). The germline V and J ends were trimmed by 2 bases and 3 bases, with 14 bases remaining between them. From germline, CDR1 is SGHVS and CDR2 FNYEAQ. CDR3 size: 15 residues. The CDR3 coding sequence is TGTGCCAGCAGCTTAATTCAGGGAAGTAACTACGAGCAGTACTTC. Residues: CASSLIQGSNYEQYF.

In DNA, the CDR3 is TGTGCCAGCGTCCCGGGACAGGGGAACGAGCAGTACTTC. It codes for CASVPGQGNEQYF. This chain joins TRBV28 and TRBJ2-7; 10 nucleotides agree with TRBD1. Losses at the gene ends were 8 bases for V and 5 bases for J; bases not matched to a gene: 6. Germline values: CDR1 MDHEN, CDR2 SYDVKM. The CDR3 extends over 13 amino acids.